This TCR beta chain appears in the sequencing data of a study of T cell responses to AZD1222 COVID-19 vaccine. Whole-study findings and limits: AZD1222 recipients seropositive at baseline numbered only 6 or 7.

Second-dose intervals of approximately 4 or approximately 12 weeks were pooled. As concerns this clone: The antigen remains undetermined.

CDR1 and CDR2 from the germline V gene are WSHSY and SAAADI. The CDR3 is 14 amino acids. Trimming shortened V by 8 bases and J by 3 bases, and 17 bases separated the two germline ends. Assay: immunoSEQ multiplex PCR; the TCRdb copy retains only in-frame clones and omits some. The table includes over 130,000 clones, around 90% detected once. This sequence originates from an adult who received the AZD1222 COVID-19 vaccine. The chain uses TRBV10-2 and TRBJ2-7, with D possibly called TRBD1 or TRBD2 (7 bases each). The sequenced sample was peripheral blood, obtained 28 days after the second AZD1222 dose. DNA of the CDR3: TGCGCCAGCGGGGAGGGGGCGGCCCTCTACGAGCAGTACTTC. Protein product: CASGEGAALYEQYF.